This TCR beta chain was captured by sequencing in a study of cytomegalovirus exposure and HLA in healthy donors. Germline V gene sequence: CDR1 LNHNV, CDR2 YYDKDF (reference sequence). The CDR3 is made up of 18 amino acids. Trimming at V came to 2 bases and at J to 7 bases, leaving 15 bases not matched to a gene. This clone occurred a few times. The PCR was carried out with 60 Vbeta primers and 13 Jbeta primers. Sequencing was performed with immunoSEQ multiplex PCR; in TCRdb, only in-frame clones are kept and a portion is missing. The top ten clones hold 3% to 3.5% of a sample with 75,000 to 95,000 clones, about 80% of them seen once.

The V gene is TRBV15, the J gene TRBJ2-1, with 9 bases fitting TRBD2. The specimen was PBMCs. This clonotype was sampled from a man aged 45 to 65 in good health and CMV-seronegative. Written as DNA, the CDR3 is TGTGCCACCAGCAGAAGTGGAGGCGAGCTAGCGGGGATGAATGAGCAGTTCTTC. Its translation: CATSRSGGELAGMNEQFF.